The T cell receptor (beta chain) described here comes from a study of T cell repertoires in cytomegalovirus infection. Across the whole study: Matching HLA type, along with CMV infection, was indicated by public TCR beta signatures. Overall study results and limits: CMV-specific TCR beta clonotypes restricted by HLA-C dominated the ex vivo response. Summed frequency of shared TCR beta families picked out CMV carriers who also had the relevant HLA.

Looked up from germline, CDR1 is MDHEN and CDR2 is SYDVKM. CDR3 size: 16 residues. The V end was cut by 1 base, the J end by 3 bases, with 16 bases between. This clonotype was seen a handful of times. Its antigen remains unidentified. TCRdb analysed the reads with MiXCR anew, one entry per CDR3 protein. This sample yields around 100,000 distinct CDR3 sequences, of which 15% to 20% are seen a single time; over 8% belongs to the top ten. The V gene is TRBV28, the J gene TRBJ2-7, with D possibly matching TRBD1 (6 bases). The sample was PBMCs. The sequence was obtained from a human donor in good health (CMV status not recorded). Some clones in this sample may be carry-over from other donors' samples. CDR3 sequence reads: CASSLSGANTVYEQYF. The CDR3, as DNA: TGTGCCAGCAGTTTATCAGGGGCCAACACGGTCTACGAGCAGTACTTC.